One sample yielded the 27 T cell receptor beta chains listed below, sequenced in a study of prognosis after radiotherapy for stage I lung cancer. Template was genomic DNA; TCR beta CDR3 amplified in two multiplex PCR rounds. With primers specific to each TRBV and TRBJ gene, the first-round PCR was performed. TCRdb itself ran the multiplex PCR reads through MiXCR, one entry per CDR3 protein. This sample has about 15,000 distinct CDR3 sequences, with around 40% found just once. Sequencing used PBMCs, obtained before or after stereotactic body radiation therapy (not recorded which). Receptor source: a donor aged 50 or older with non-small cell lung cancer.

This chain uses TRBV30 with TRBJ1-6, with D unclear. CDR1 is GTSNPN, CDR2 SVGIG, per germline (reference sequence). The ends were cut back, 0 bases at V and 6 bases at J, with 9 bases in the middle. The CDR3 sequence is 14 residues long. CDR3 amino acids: CAWSVQLGNSPLHF. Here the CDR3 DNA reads TGTGCCTGGAGTGTACAACTTGGTAATTCACCCCTCCACTTT.

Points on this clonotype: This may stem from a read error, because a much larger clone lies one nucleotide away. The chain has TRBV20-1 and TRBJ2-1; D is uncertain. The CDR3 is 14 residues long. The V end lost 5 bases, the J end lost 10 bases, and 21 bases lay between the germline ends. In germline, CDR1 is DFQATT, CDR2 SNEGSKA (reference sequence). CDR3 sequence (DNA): TGCAGTGCTGAGAGAACTACCTACCACCCCGAGCAGTTCTTC. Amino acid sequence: CSAERTTYHPEQFF.

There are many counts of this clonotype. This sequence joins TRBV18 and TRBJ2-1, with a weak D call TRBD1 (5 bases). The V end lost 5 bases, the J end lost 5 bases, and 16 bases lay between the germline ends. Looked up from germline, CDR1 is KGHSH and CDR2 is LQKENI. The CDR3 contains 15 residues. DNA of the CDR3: TGTGCCAGCTCAAACTCGTGGGGCCTTAACAATGAGCAGTTCTTC. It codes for CASSNSWGLNNEQFF.

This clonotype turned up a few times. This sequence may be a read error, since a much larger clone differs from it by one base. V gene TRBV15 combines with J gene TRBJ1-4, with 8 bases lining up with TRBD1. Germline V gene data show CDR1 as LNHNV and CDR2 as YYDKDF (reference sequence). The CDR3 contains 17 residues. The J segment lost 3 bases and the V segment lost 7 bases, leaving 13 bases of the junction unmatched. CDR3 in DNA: TGTGCCACCATCAGGAGACAGGGGAGGATGGCTAATGAAAAACTGTTTTTT. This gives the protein CATIRRQGRMANEKLFF. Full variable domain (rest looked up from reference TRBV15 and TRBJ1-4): DAMVIQNPRYQVTQFGKPVTLSCSQTLNHNVMYWYQQKSSQAPKLLFHYYDKDFNNEADTPDNFQSRRPNTSFCFLDIRSPGLGDTAMYLCATIRRQGRMANEKLFFGSGTQLSVL.

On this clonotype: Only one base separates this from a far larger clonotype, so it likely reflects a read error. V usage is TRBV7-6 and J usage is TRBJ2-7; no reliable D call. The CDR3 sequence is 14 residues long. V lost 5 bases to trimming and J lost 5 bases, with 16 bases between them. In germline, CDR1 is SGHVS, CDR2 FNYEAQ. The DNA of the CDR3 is TGTGCCAGCAGCGGATCCCCGGTGGGCAACGAGCAGTACTTC. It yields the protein CASSGSPVGNEQYF.

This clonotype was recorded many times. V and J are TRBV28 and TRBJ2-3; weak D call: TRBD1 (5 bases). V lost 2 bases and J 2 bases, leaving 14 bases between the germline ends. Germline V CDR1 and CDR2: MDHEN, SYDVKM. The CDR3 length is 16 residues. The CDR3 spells CASSLTVTGTTDTQYF. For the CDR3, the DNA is TGTGCCAGCAGTTTAACCGTAACAGGTACCACAGATACGCAGTATTTT. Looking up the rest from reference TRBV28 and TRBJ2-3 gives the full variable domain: DVKVTQSSRYLVKRTGEKVFLECVQDMDHENMFWYRQDPGLGLRLIYFSYDVKMKEKGDIPEGYSVSREKKERFSLILESASTNQTSMYLCASSLTVTGTTDTQYFGPGTRLTVL.

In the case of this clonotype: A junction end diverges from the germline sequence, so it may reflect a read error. The CDR3 DNA reads as TGTGCCAGCAGTTCCGGATGGGGGAGCCTGCCCACCTACTATAATTCACCCCTACACTTT. Translated: CASSSGWGSLPTYYNSPLHF. The chain links TRBV6-2 or TRBV6-3 to TRBJ1-6; a weak D match, TRBD1 (5 bases). The CDR3 is made up of 20 amino acids. The germline CDR1 and CDR2 sequences are MNHEY and SVGEGT.

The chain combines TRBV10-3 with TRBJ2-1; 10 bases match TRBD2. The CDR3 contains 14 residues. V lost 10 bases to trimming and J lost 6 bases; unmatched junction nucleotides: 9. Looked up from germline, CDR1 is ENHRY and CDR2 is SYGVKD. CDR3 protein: CATTQREGLNEQFF. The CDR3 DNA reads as TGTGCCACCACCCAGCGGGAGGGCCTCAATGAGCAGTTCTTC.

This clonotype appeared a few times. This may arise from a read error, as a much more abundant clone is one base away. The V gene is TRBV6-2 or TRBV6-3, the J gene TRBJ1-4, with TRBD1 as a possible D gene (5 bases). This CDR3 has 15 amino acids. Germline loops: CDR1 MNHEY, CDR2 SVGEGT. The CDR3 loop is CASIYSAGPNEKLFF. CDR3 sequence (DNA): TGTGCCAGCATTTACTCTGCGGGGCCGAATGAAAAACTGTTTTTT.

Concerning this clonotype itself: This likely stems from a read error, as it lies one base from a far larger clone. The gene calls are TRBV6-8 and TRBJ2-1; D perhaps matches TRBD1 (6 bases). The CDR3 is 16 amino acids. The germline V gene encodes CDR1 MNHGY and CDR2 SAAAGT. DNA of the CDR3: TGTGCCAGAAGTTACTCGAAGATTGGGACATTCGATGAGCAGTTCTTC. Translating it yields CARSYSKIGTFDEQFF.

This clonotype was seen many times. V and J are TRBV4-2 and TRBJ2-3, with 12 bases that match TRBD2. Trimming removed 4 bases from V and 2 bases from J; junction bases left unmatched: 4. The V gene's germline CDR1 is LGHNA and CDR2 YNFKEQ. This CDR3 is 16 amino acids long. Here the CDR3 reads CASSRLAGGNTDTQYF. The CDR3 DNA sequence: TGTGCCAGCAGCCGGCTAGCGGGAGGGAACACAGATACGCAGTATTTT.

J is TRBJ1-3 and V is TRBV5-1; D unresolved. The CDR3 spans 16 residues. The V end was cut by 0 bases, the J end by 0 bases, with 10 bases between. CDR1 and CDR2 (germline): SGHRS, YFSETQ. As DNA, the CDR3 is TGCGCCAGCAGCTTGGGACCTCCACGCTCTGGAAACACCATATATTTT. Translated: CASSLGPPRSGNTIYF.

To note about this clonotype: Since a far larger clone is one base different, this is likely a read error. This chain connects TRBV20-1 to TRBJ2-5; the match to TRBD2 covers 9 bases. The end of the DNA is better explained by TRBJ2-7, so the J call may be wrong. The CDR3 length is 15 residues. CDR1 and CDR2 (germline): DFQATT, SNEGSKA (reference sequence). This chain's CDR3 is CSATPSAGGTYEQYF. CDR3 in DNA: TGCAGTGCTACCCCCTCTGCGGGAGGGACCTACGAGCAGTACTTC.

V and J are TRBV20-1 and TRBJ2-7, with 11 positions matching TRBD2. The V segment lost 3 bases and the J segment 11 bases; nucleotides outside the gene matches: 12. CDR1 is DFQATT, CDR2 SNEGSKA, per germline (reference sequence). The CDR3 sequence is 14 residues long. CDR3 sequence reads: CSASEDGLAGPEYF. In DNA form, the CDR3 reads TGCAGTGCTAGCGAGGACGGACTAGCGGGCCCGGAGTACTTC.

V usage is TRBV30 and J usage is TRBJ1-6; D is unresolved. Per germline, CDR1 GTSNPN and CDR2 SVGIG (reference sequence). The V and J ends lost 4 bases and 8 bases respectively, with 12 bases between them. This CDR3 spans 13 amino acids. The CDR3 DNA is TGTGCCTGGACTCCCAACCTGGATTCACCCCTCCACTTT. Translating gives CAWTPNLDSPLHF.

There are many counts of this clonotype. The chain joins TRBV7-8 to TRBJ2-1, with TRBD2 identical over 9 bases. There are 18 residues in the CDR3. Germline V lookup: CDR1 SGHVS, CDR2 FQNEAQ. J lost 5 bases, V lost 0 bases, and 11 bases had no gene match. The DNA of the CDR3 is TGTGCCAGCAGCTTAGCGGGTTGGTGGAGCGGGAGGCACAATGAGCAGTTCTTC. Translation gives CASSLAGWWSGRHNEQFF.

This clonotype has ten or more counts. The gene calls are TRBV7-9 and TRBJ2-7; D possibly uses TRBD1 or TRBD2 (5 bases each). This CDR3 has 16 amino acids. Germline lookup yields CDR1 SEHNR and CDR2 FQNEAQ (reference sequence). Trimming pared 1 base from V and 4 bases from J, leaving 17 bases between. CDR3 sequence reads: CASSLGIGAKGYEQYF. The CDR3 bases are TGTGCCAGCAGCTTAGGCATCGGGGCAAAAGGGTACGAGCAGTACTTC. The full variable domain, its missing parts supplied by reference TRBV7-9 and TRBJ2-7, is DTGVSQNPRHKITKRGQNVTFRCDPISEHNRLYWYRQTLGQGPEFLTYFQNEAQLEKSRLLSDRFSAERPKGSFSTLEIQRTEQGDSAMYLCASSLGIGAKGYEQYFGPGTRLTVT.

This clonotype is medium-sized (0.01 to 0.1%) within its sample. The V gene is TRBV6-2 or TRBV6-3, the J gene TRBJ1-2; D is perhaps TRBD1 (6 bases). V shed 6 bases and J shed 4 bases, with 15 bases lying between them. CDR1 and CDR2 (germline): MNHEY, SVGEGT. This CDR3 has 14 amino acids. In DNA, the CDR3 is TGTGCCAGCAGCCACTTTGACAGGACCTATGGCTACACCTTC. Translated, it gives CASSHFDRTYGYTF.

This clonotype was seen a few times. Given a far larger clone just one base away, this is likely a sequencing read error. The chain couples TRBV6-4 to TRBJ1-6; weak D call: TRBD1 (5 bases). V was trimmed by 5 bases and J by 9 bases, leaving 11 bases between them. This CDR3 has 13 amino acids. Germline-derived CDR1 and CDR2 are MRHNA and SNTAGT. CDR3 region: CASSTLGTSPLHF. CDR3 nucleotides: TGTGCCAGCAGTACGTTGGGGACTTCACCCCTCCACTTT.

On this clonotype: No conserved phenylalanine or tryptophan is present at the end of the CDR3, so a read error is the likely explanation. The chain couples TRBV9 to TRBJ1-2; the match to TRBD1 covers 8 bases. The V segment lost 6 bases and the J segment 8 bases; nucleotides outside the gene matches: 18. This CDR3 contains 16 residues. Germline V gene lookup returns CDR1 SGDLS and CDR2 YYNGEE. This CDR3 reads CASISRLSEQGEGYTV. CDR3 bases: TGTGCCAGCATCTCCCGGCTAAGTGAACAGGGGGAAGGCTACACCGTC.

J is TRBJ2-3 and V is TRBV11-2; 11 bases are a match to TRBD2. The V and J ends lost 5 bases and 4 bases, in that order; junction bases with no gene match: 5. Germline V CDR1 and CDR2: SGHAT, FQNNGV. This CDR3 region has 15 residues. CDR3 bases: TGTGCCAGCAGCCAACTAGCGGGAGAGGCAGATACGCAGTATTTT. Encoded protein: CASSQLAGEADTQYF.

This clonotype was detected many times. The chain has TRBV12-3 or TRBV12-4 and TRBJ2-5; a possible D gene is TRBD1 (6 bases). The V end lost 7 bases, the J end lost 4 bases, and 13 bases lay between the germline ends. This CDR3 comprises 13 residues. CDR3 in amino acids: CASTIQGSETQYF. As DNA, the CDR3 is TGTGCCAGCACCATTCAGGGGTCAGAGACCCAGTACTTC.

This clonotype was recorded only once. The CDR3 nucleotides read TGTGCCAGTAGTATGGTATCGGGATGTCCTAGCACAGATACGCAGTATTTT. Translating it yields CASSMVSGCPSTDTQYF. The chain has TRBV19 and TRBJ2-3; D might be TRBD2 (5 bases). This CDR3 is 17 amino acids long. Per germline, CDR1 LNHDA and CDR2 SQIVND (reference sequence). V was clipped by 3 bases and J by 0 bases, with 16 bases between them.

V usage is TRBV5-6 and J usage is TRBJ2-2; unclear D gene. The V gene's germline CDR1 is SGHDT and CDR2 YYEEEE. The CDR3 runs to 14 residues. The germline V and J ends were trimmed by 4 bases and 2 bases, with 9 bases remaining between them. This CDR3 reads CASSGIVNTGELFF. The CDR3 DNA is TGTGCCAGCAGCGGAATAGTAAACACCGGGGAGCTGTTTTTT.

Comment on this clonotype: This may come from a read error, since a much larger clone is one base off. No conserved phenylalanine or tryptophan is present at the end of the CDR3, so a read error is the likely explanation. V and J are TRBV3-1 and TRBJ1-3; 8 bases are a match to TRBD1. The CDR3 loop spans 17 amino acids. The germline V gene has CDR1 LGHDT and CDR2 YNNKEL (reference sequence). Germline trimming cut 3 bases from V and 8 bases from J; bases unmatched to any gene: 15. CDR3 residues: CASSQTDRVIEEYTIYL. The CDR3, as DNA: TGTGCCAGCAGCCAGACGGACAGGGTGATTGAAGAATACACCATATATCTT.

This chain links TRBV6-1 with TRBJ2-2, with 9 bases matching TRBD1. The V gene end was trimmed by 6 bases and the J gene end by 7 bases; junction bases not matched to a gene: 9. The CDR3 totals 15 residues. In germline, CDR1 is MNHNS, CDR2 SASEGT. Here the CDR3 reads CASSPGQGIGGELFF. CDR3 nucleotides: TGTGCCAGCAGCCCAGGACAGGGGATTGGCGGGGAGCTGTTTTTT.

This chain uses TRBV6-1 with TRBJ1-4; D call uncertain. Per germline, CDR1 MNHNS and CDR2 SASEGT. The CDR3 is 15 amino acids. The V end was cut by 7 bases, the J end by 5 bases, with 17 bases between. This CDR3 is CASIPCRSLNEKLFF. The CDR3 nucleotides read TGTGCCAGCATTCCCTGCAGGTCCTTAAATGAAAAACTGTTTTTT.